This T cell receptor beta chain is drawn from a study of T cell changes during pregnancy in multiple sclerosis. The assay was immunoSEQ multiplex PCR, and TCRdb's table has in-frame clones only and misses some. Here the sample spans tens of thousands of clones, about 89% being singletons. The clonotype was recovered from a female donor in good health, enrolled as a control in a pregnancy study. The sample was CD4+ T cells from peripheral blood mononuclear cells, taken in the first trimester of pregnancy.

Written as DNA, the CDR3 is TGTGCCAGCTCACCAGGACAGGGAGGTCCCTATGGCTACACCTTC. Its protein product is CASSPGQGGPYGYTF. The chain carries TRBV18 and TRBJ1-2, with TRBD1 matching over 8 bases. The CDR3 has 15 residues. The germline gives CDR1 KGHSH, CDR2 LQKENI. V trimming: 2 bases; J trimming: 4 bases; junction bases outside the gene matches: 6. The full variable domain, in which reference TRBV18 and TRBJ1-2 provide the parts outside the CDR3, is NAGVMQNPRHLVRRRGQEARLRCSPMKGHSHVYWYRQLPEEGLKFMVYLQKENIIDESGMPKERFSAEFPKEGPSILRIQQVVRGDSAAYFCASSPGQGGPYGYTFGSGTRLTVV.